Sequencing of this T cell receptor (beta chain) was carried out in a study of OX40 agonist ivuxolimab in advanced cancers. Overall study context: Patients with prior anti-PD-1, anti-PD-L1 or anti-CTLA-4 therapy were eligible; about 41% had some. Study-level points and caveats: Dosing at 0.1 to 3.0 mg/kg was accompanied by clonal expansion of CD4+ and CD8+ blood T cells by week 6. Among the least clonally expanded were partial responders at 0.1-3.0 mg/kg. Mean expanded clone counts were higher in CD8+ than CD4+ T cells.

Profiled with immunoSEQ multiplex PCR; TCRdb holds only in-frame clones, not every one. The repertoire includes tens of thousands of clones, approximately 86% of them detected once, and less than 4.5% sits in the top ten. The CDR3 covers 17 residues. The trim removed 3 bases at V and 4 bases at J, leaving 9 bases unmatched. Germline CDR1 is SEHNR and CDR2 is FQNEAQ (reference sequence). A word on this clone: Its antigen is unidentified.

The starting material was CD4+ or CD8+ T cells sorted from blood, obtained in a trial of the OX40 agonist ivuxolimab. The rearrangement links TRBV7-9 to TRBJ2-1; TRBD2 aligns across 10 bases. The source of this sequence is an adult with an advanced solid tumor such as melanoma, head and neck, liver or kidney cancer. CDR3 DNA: TGTGCCAGCAGCTTCGGACTAGCGGAACGAGATTACAATGAGCAGTTCTTC. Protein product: CASSFGLAERDYNEQFF.